This TCR beta chain emerged from a study of molecular identifiers for immune sequencing clone quantification. Study-wide points: Clones carrying above 20 RNA copies accounted for over 98% of effector molecules, under 1% in naive cells.

TCRdb analysed the PCR reads with MiXCR anew, one entry per CDR3 protein. The data hold some 680,000 distinct CDR3 sequences, with about 25% observed a single time. The sorting of naive CD8 T cells used the CD8+CD4-CCR7+CD45RA+ phenotype. V lost 1 base, J lost 9 bases, and 10 bases lay in between. Germline assignment: CDR1 LNHDA and CDR2 SQIVND (reference sequence). The CDR3 is made up of 13 amino acids. This clonotype was detected ten times or more. Its antigen remains unidentified. Sequencing input: naive CD8+ T cells from blood, with Jurkat cell RNA spiked in. Subset defined: FACS-sorted CD8+CD4-CCR7+CD45RA+ naive T cells. The sequence derives from a human donor in good health. Some libraries in this study had Jurkat cell RNA spiked in. The rearrangement joins TRBV19 to TRBJ2-1; D is possibly TRBD2 (5 bases). The CDR3 nucleotides are TGTGCCAGTAGTATAGTCCTAGCCAGTGAGCAGTTCTTC. Amino acids: CASSIVLASEQFF.